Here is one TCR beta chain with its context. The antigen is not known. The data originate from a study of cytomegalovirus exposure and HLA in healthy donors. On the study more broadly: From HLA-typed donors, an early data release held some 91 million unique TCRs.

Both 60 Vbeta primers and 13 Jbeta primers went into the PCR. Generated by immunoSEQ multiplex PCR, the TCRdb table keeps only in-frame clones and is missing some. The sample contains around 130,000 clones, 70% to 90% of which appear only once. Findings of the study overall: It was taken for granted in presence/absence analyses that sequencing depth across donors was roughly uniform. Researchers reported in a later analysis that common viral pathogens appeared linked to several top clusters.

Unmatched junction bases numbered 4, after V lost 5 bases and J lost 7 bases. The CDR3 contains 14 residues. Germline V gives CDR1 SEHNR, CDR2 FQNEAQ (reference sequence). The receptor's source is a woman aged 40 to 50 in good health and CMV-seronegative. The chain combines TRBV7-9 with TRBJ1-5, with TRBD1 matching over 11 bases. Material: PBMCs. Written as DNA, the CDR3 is TGTGCCAGCAGCCCGGGGACAGGGGGACAGCCCCAGCATTTT. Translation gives CASSPGTGGQPQHF. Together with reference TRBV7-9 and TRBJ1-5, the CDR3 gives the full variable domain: DTGVSQNPRHKITKRGQNVTFRCDPISEHNRLYWYRQTLGQGPEFLTYFQNEAQLEKSRLLSDRFSAERPKGSFSTLEIQRTEQGDSAMYLCASSPGTGGQPQHFGDGTRLSIL.